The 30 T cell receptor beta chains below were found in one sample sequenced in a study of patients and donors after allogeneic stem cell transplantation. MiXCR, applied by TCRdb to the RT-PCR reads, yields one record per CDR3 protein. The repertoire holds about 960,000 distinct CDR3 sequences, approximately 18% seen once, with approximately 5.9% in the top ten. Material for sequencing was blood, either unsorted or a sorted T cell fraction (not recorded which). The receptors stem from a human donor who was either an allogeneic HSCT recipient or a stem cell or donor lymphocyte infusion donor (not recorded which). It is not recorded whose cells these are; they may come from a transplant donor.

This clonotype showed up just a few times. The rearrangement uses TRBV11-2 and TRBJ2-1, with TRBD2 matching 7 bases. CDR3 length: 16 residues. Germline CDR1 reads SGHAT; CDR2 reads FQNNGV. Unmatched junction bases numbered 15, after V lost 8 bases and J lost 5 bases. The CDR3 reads CASQLRWRELDNEQFF. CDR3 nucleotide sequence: TGTGCCAGCCAACTTAGATGGCGGGAGCTCGACAATGAGCAGTTCTTC.

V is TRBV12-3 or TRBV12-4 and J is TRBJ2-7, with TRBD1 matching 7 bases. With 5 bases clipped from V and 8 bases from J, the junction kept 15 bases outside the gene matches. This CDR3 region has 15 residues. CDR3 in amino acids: CASSHLGTALLKQYF. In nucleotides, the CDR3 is TGTGCCAGCAGTCACCTCGGGACAGCCCTATTAAAGCAGTACTTC.

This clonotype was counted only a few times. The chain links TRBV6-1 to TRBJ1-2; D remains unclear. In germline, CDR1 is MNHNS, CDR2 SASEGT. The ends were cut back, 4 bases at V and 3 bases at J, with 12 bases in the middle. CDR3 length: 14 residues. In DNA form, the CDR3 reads TGTGCCAGCAGTGGTCTAAGTTTAGACTATGGCTACACCTTC. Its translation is CASSGLSLDYGYTF.

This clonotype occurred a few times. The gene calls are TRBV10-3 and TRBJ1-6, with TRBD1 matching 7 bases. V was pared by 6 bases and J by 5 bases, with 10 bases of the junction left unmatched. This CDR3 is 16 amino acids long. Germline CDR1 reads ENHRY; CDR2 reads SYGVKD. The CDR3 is CAIRRESGQDNSPLHF. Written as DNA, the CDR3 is TGTGCCATCAGAAGGGAGAGCGGACAGGATAATTCACCCCTCCACTTT.

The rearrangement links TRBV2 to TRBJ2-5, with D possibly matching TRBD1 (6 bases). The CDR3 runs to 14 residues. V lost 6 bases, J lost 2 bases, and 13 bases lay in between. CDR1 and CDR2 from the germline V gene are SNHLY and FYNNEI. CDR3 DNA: TGTGCCAGCAGGATACAGGGCCCGCAAGAGACCCAGTACTTC. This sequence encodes CASRIQGPQETQYF.

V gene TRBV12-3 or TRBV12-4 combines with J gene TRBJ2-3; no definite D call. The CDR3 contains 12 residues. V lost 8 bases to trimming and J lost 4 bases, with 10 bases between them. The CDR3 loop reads CASSIFADTQYF. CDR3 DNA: TGTGCCAGCTCGATATTTGCAGATACGCAGTATTTT.

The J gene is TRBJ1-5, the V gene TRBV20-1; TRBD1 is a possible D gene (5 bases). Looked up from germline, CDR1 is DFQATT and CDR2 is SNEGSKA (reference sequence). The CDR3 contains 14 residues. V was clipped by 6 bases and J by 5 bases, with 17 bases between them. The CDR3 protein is CSAGTVSFDQPQHF. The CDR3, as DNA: TGCAGTGCCGGGACGGTATCCTTCGATCAGCCCCAGCATTTT.

The chain's CDR3 is CASSYDYSTDTQYF. CDR3 nucleotides: TGTGCCAGCAGTTACGACTATTCCACAGATACGCAGTATTTT. This chain links TRBV6-5 with TRBJ2-3; the D gene is possibly TRBD2 (5 bases). The CDR3 totals 14 residues. Trimming removed 2 bases at V and 2 bases at J, with 8 bases between. Germline CDR1 is MNHEY and CDR2 is SVGAGI.

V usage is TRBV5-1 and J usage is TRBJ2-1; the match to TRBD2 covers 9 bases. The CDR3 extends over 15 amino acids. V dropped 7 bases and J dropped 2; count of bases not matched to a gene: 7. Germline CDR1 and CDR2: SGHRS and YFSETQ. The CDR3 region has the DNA TGCGCCAGCTCCGAGGCGGGGGGGCCCTACAATGAGCAGTTCTTC. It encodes CASSEAGGPYNEQFF. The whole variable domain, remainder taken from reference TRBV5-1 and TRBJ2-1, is KAGVTQTPRYLIKTRGQQVTLSCSPISGHRSVSWYQQTPGQGLQFLFEYFSETQRNKGNFPGRFSGRQFSNSRSEMNVSTLELGDSALYLCASSEAGGPYNEQFFGPGTRLTVL.

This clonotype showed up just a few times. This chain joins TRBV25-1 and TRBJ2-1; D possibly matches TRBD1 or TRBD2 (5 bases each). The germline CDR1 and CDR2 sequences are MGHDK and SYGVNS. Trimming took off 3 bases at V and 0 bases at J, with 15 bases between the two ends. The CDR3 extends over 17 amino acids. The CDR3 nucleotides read TGTGCCAGCAGTGAGCCCCGGGGCCGGAGCTCCTACAATGAGCAGTTCTTC. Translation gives CASSEPRGRSSYNEQFF. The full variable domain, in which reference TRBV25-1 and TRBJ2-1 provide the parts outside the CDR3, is EADIYQTPRYLVIGTGKKITLECSQTMGHDKMYWYQQDPGMELHLIHYSYGVNSTEKGDLSSESTVSRIRTEHFPLTLESARPSHTSQYLCASSEPRGRSSYNEQFFGPGTRLTVL.

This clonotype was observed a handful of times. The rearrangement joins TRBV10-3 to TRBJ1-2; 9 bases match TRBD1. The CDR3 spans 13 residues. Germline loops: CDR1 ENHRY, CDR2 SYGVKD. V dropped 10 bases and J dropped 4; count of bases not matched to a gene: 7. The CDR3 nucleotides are TGTGCCAGCATAGCGGACAGGGGCTATGGCTACACCTTC. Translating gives CASIADRGYGYTF.

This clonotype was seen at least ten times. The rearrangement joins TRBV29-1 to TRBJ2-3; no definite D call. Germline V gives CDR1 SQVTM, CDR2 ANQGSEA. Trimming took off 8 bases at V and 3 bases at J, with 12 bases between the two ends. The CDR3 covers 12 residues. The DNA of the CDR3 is TGCAGCAATGAATTGGGGACAGATACGCAGTATTTT. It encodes CSNELGTDTQYF.

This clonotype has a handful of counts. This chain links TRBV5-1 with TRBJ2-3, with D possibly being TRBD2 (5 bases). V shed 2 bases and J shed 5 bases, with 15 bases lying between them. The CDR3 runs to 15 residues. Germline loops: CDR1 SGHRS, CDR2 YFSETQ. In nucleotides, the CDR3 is TGCGCCAGCAGCTTCCCCACGGTGGAGGAAGATACGCAGTATTTT. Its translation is CASSFPTVEEDTQYF.

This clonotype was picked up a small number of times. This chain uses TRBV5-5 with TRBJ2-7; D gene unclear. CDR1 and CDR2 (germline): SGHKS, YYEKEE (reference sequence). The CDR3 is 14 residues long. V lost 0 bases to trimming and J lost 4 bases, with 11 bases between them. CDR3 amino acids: CASSLAWEWYEQYF. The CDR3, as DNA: TGTGCCAGCAGCTTGGCCTGGGAATGGTACGAGCAGTACTTC.

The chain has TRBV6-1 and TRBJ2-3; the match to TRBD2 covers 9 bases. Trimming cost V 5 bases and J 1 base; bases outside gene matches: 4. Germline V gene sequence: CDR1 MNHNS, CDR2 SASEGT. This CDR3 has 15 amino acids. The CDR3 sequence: CASSHRTSGTDTQYF. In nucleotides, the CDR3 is TGTGCCAGCAGTCACAGGACTAGCGGCACAGATACGCAGTATTTT.

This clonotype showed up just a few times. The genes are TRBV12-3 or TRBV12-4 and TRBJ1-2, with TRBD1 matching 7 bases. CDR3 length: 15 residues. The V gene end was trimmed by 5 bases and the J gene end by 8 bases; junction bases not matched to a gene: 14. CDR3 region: CASSPRTGDVRGYTF. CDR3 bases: TGTGCCAGCAGTCCTCGAACAGGGGATGTAAGGGGCTACACCTTC.

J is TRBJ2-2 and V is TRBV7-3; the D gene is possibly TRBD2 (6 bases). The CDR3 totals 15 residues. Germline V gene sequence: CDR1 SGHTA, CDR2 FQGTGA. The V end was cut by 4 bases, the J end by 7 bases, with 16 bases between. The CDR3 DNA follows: TGTGCCAGCAGCTCGGCGGGACGGAGCGTCGGGGAGCTGTTTTTT. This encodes CASSSAGRSVGELFF.

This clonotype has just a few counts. As DNA, the CDR3 is TGTGCCAGCAGCTTAGGGACTAACACATATTACAATGAGCAGTTCTTC. Its protein is CASSLGTNTYYNEQFF. This chain connects TRBV11-2 to TRBJ2-1; the D gene is possibly TRBD2 (6 bases). Trimming left V 1 base short and J 4 bases short, with 14 bases between. Germline V gene sequence: CDR1 SGHAT, CDR2 FQNNGV. This CDR3 is 16 amino acids long.

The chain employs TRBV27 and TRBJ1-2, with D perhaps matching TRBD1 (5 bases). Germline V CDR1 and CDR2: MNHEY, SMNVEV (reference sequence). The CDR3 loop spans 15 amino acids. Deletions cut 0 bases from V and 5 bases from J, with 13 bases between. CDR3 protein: CASSLSPGSGYGYTF. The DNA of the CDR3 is TGTGCCAGCAGTTTATCGCCAGGGAGTGGGTATGGCTACACCTTC.

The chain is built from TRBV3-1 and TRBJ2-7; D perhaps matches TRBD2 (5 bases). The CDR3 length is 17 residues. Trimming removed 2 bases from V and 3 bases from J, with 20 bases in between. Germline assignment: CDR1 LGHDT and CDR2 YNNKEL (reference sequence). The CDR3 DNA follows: TGTGCCAGCAGCCAACTTTTCCGGGATACTTTTTTCTACGAGCAGTACTTC. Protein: CASSQLFRDTFFYEQYF.

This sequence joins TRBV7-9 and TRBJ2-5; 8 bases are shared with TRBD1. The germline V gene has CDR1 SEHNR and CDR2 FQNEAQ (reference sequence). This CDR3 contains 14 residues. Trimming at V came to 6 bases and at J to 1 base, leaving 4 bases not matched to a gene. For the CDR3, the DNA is TGTGCCAGCAGGACCACAGGGGGCCAAGAGACCCAGTACTTC. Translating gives CASRTTGGQETQYF.

This CDR3 reads CSAGLAGGYDTQYF. Here the CDR3 DNA reads TGCAGTGCTGGACTAGCGGGGGGTTATGATACGCAGTATTTT. The rearrangement links TRBV20-1 to TRBJ2-3; 14 bases fit TRBD2. Germline V gene lookup returns CDR1 DFQATT and CDR2 SNEGSKA (reference sequence). The junction had 4 bases not matched to a gene; V was cut back by 5 bases and J by 6 bases. CDR3 length equals 14 residues.

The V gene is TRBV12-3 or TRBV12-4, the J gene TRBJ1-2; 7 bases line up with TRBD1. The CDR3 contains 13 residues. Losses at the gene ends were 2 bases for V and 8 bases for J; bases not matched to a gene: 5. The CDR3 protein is CASSLKGAPGYTF. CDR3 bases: TGTGCCAGCAGTTTAAAGGGGGCGCCCGGCTACACCTTC.

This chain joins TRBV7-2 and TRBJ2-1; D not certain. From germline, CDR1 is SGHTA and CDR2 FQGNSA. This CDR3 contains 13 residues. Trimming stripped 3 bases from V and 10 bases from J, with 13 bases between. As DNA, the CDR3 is TGTGCCAGCAGCTTTAACTCCTGGTCGGAGCAGTTCTTC. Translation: CASSFNSWSEQFF.

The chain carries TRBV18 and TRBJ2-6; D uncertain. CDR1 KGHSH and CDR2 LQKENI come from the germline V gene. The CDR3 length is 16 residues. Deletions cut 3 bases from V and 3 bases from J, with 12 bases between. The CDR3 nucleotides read TGTGCCAGCTCACCGAAATCTCTGGGTGGGGCCAACGTCCTGACTTTC. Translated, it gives CASSPKSLGGANVLTF.

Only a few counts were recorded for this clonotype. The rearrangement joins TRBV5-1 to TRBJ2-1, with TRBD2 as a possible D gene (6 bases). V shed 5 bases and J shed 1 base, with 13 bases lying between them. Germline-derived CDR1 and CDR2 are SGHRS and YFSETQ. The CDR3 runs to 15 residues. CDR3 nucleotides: TGCGCCAGCAGGTTTAGCGGAGGGTCCTACAATGAGCAGTTCTTC. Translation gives CASRFSGGSYNEQFF. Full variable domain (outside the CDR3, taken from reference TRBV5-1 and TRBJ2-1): KAGVTQTPRYLIKTRGQQVTLSCSPISGHRSVSWYQQTPGQGLQFLFEYFSETQRNKGNFPGRFSGRQFSNSRSEMNVSTLELGDSALYLCASRFSGGSYNEQFFGPGTRLTVL.

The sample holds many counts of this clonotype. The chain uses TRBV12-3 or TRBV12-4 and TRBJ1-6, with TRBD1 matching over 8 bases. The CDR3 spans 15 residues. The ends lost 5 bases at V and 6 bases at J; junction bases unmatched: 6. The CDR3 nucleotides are TGTGCCAGCAGTCCCCCGGGACAGGTTAATTCACCCCTCCACTTT. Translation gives CASSPPGQVNSPLHF.

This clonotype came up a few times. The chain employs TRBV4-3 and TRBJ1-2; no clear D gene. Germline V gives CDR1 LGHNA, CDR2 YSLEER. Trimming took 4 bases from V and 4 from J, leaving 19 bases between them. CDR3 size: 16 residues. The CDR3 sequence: CASSRDHSDKTYGYTF. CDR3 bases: TGCGCCAGCAGCCGCGACCACTCAGACAAAACCTATGGCTACACCTTC.

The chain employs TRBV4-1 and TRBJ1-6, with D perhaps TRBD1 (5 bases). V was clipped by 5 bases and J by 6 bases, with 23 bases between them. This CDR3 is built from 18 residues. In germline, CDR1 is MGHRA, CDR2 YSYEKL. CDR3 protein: CASSGTSSVRPFNSPLHF. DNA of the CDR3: TGCGCCAGCAGCGGGACCTCAAGCGTTCGACCCTTTAATTCACCCCTCCACTTT.

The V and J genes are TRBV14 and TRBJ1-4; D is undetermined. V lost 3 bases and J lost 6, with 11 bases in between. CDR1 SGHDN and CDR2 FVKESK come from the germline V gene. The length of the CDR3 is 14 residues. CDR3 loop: CASSQLSRDEKLFF. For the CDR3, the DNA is TGTGCCAGCAGCCAGCTCTCAAGGGATGAAAAACTGTTTTTT.